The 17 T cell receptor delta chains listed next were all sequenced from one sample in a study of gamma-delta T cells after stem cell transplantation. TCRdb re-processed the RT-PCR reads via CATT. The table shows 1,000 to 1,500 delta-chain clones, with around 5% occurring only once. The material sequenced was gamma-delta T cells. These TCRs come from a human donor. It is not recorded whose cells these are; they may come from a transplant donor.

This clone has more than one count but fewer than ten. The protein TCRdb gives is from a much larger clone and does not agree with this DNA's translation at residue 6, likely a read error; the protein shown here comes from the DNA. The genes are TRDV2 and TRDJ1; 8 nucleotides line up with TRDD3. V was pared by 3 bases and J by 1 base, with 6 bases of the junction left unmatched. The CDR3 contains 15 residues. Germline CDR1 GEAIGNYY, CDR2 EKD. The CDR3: CACDSALGGTDKLIF. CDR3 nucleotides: TGTGCCTGTGACTCGGCACTGGGGGGCACCGATAAACTCATCTTT.

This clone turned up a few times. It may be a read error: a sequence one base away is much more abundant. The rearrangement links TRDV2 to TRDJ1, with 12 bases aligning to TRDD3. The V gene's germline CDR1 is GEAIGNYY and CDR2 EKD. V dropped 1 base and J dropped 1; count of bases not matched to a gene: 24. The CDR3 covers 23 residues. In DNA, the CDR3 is TGTGCCTGTGACACACTTCAAAGTTCCTACGTACTGGGGGATACCCTCCCCACCGATAAACTCATCTTT. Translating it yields CACDTLQSSYVLGDTLPTDKLIF.

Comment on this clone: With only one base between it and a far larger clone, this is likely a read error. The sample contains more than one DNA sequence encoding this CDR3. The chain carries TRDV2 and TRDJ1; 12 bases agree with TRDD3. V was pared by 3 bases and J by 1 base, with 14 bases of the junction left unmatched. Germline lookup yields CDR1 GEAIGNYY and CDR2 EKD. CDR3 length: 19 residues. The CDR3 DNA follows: TGTGCCTGTGACTCCGTACTGGGGGATACACTGGTTACCACCGATAAACTCATCTTT. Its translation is CACDSVLGDTLVTTDKLIF.

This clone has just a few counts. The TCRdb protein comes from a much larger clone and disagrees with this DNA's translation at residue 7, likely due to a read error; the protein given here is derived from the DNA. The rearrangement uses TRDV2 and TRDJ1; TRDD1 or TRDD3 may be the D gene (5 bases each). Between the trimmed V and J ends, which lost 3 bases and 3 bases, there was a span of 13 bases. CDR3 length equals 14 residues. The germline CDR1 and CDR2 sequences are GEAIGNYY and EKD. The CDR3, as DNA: TGTGCCTGTGACCAAATACGGGACGCCGATAAACTCATCTTT. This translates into CACDQIRDADKLIF.

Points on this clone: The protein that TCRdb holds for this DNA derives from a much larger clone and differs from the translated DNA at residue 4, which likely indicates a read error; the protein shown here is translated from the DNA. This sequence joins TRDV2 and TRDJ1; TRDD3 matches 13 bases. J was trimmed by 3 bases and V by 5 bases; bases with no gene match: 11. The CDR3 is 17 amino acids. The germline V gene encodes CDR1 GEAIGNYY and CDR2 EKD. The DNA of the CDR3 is TGTGCCTGTGGCAGGCTACTGGGGGATACGCTATCCGATAAACTCATCTTT. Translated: CACGRLLGDTLSDKLIF.

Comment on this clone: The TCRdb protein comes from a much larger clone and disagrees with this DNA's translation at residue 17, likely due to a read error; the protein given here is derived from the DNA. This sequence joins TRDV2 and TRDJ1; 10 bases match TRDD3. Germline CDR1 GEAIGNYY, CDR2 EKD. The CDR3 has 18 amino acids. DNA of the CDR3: TGTGCCTGTGACACCGTAAAACTGGGGGATCCGTACACCGATAAACTCACCTTT. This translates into CACDTVKLGDPYTDKLTF.

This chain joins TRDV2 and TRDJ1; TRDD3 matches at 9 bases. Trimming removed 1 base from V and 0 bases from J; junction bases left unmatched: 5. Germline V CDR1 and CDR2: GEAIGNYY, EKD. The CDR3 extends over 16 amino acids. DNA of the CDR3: TGTGCCTGTGACACGCTGGGGGATCTTAACACCGATAAACTCATCTTT. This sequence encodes CACDTLGDLNTDKLIF.

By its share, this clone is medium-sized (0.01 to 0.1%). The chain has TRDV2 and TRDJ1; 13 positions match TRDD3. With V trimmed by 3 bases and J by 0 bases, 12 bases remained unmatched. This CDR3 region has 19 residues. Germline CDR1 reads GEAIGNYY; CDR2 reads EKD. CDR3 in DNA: TGTGCCTGTGACGCTGTACTGGGGGATACGTTGGGTAACACCGATAAACTCATCTTT. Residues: CACDAVLGDTLGNTDKLIF.

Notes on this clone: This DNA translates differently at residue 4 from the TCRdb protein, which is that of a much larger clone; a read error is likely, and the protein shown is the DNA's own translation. The CDR3 spells CACVLLGMDKLIF. The CDR3 DNA reads TGTGCCTGTGTTTTACTGGGGATGGATAAACTCATCTTT. V gene TRDV2 combines with J gene TRDJ1; 7 positions agree with TRDD3. Germline V gene data show CDR1 as GEAIGNYY and CDR2 as EKD. The CDR3 extends over 13 amino acids. Germline trimming cut 5 bases from V and 5 bases from J; bases unmatched to any gene: 7.

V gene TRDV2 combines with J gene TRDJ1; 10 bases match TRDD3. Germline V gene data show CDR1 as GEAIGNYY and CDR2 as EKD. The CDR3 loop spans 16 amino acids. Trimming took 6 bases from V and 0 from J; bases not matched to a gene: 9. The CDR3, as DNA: TGTGCCTGTCTGCCTCTACTGGGGGATTACACCGATAAACTCATCTTT. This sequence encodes CACLPLLGDYTDKLIF.

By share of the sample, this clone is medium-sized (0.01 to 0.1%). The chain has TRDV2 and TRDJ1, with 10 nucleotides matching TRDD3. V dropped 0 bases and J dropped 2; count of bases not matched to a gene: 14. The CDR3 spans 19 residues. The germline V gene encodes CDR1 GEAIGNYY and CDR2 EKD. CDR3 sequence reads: CACDTLLGDFQGVTDKLIF. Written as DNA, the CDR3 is TGTGCCTGTGACACCTTACTGGGGGATTTCCAAGGGGTGACCGATAAACTCATCTTT.

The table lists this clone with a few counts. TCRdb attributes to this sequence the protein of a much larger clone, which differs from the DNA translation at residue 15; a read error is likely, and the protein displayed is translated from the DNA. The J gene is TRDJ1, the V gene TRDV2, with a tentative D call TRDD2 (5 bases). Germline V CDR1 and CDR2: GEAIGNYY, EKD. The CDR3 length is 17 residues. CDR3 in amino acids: CACETLPFDKSTDKHIF. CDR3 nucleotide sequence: TGTGCCTGTGAGACCCTACCTTTCGATAAAAGCACCGATAAACACATCTTT.

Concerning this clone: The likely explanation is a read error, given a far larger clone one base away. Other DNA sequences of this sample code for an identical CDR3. As DNA, the CDR3 is TGTGCCTGCGATTTACTGGGGATGGATAAACTCATCTTT. Protein sequence: CACDLLGMDKLIF. The V gene is TRDV2, the J gene TRDJ1; TRDD3 aligns across 7 bases. Trimming cost V 7 bases and J 5 bases; bases outside gene matches: 9. Germline-derived CDR1 and CDR2 are GEAIGNYY and EKD. This CDR3 is 13 amino acids long.

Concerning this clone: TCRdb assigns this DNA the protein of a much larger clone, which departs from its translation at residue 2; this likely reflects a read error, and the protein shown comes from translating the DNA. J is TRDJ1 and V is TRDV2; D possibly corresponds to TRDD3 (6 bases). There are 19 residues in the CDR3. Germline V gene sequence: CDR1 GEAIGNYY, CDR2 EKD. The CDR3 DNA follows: TGTTCCTGTGACACCGTCTCAAGGCTCGGGGATCGGAGGACCGATAAACTCATCTTT. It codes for CSCDTVSRLGDRRTDKLIF.

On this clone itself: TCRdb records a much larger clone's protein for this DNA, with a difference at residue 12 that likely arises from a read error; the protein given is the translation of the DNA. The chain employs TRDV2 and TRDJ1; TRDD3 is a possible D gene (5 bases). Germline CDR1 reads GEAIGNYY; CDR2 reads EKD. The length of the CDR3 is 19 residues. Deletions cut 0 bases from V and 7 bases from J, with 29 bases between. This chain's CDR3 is CACDTLSSEGWEIGTKLIF. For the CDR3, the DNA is TGTGCCTGTGACACCTTATCGTCGGAAGGCTGGGAGATAGGGACTAAACTCATCTTT.

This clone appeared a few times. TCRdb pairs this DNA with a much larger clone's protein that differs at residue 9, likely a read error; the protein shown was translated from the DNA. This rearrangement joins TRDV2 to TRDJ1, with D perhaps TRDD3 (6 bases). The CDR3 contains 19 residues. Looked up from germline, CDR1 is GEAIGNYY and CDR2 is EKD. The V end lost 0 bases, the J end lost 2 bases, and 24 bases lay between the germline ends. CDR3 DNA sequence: TGTGCCTGTGACACCGTCTCAAGGCCCGGGGATCGGAGGACCGATAAACTCATCTTT. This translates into CACDTVSRPGDRRTDKLIF.

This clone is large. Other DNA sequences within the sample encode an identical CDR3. The CDR3 is CACDTLRPSLTGGYPAADKLIF. For the CDR3, the DNA is TGTGCCTGTGACACCCTAAGGCCTTCCCTTACTGGGGGATACCCGGCAGCCGATAAACTCATCTTT. This chain links TRDV2 with TRDJ1; 12 nucleotides agree with TRDD3. This CDR3 comprises 22 residues. V gave up 0 bases and J gave up 3 bases; unmatched junction bases: 22. In germline, CDR1 is GEAIGNYY, CDR2 EKD.